This TCR beta chain originates from a study of vaccination effects on CD4 cells after COVID-19. Background on the study: Everyone in the study got two shots of either the BNT162b2 or mRNA-1273 vaccine.

Before sequencing took place, the ViraFEST assay used viral peptide pools to expand antigen-specific CD4+ T cells. Scientists isolated CD4+ T cells after an approximately 10-day culture period ended. PCR showed that the person got SARS-CoV-2 infection at some point between March and December 2020. A density of roughly 2 million PBMC per well was used; these cells were cultured with 10 IU/ml IL-2 and around 9.6 ug/ml peptides. As regards this clone: Antigen specificity is unknown.

Sequenced by immunoSEQ multiplex PCR; TCRdb stores in-frame clones only, minus some. The sample lists tens of thousands of clones; 72% were seen once. Study-level findings and limits: Spike-reactive clones present post-vaccine in convalescents were predominantly new vaccine-induced clones. Convalescent patients were scarce, and early post-infection timepoints were absent.

Trimming at V came to 4 bases and at J to 3 bases, leaving 7 bases not matched to a gene. This CDR3 is 17 amino acids long. Germline V gene data show CDR1 as SGHRS and CDR2 as YFSETQ. The chain recombines TRBV5-1 with TRBJ2-1; TRBD2 agrees at 13 bases. Sequences were derived from CD4+ T cells from PBMCs cultured with a peptide pool, sampled before COVID-19 vaccination. The TCR was taken from a human donor who had a prior SARS-CoV-2 infection. DNA of the CDR3: TGCGCCAGCAGCGGGACTAGCGGGGTCCGAGGCTACAATGAGCAGTTCTTC. Translated, it gives CASSGTSGVRGYNEQFF.